This TCR beta chain appears in the sequencing data of a study of blood T cells in healthy people across ages. General study findings and limits: The study found more naive CD4+ cells and higher diversity in long-lived than aged donors. For the donors, CMV status was unknown and possibly confounded expanded clonotype changes.

Sample-barcoded 5' priming and a J-beta primer mix drove a second PCR of about 6 to 12 cycles. TCRdb re-analysed the 5' RACE reads in MiXCR, keeping a single row per CDR3 protein. Here the sample spans hundreds of thousands of distinct CDR3 sequences, under 25% being singletons. This clonotype has at least ten counts. What it binds is not known. The germline V gene has CDR1 DFQATT and CDR2 SNEGSKA (reference sequence). V was cut by 3 bases and J by 0 bases, with 11 bases left in between. The length of the CDR3 is 14 residues. Roughly 10 milliliters of peripheral blood were drawn from each donor into EDTA-treated tubes. Samples each yielded at least 6 micrograms of total RNA.

This TCR was recovered from a man in his sixties or seventies in good health. The rearrangement links TRBV20-1 to TRBJ2-5; no clear D gene. Sequenced input: blood. CDR3 nucleotides: TGCAGTGCTAGTCGGTGGCAGAACCAAGAGACCCAGTACTTC. It codes for CSASRWQNQETQYF.